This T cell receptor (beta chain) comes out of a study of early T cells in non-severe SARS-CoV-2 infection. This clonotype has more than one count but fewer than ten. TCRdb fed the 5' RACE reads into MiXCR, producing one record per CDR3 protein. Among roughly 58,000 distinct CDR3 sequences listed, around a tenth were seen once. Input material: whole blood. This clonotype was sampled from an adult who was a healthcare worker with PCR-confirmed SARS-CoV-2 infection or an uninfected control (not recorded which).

Written as DNA, the CDR3 is TGCAGCGTTGAAGAATCCCCTTCTGACAGGGGGCTCTACGAGCAGTACTTC. Protein sequence: CSVEESPSDRGLYEQYF. J is TRBJ2-7 and V is TRBV29-1; 10 bases are a match to TRBD1. V dropped 0 bases and J dropped 3; count of bases not matched to a gene: 11. Germline values: CDR1 SQVTM, CDR2 ANQGSEA. This CDR3 has 17 amino acids.